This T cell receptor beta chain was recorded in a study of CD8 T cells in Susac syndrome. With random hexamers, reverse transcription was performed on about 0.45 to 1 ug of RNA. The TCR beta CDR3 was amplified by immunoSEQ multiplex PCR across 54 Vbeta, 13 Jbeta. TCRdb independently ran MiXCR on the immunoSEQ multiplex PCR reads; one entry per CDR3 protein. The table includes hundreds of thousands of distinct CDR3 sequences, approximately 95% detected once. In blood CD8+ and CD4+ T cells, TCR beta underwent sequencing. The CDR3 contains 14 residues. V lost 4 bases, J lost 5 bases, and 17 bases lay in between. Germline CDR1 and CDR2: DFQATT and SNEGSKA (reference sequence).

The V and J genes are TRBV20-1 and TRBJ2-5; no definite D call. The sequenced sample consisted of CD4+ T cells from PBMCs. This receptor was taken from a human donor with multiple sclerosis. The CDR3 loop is CSANPLGSVETQYF. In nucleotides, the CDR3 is TGCAGTGCTAACCCATTGGGGTCCGTGGAGACCCAGTACTTC.